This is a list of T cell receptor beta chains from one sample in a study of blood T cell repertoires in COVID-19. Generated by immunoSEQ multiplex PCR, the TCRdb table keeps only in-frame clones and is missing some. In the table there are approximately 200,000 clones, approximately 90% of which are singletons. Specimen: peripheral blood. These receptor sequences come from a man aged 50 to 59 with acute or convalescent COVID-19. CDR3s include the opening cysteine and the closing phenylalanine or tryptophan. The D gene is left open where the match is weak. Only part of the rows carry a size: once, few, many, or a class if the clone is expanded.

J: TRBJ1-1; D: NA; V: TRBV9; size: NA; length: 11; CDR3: CASSVAREAFF; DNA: TGTGCCAGCAGCGTAGCCCGGGAAGCTTTCTTT
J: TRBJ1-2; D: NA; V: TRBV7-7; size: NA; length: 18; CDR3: CASSVITGTPRLRAGYTF; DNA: TGTGCCAGCAGCGTAATTACCGGGACACCTCGGTTGAGGGCTGGCTACACCTTC
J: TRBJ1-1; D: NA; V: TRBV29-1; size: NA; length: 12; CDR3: CSVERGNVLAFF; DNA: TGCAGCGTTGAAAGGGGAAATGTTTTGGCTTTCTTT
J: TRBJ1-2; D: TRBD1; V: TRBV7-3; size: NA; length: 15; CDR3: CASSPGQGAHYGYTF; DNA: TGTGCCAGCAGCCCCGGACAGGGGGCCCACTATGGCTACACCTTC
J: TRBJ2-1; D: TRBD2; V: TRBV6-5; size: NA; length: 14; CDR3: CASSVAGGYNEQFF; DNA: TGTGCCAGCAGCGTAGCGGGGGGCTACAATGAGCAGTTCTTC
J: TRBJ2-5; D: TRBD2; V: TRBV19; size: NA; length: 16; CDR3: CASSISISGGQRTQYF; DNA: TGTGCCAGTAGTATAAGTATCAGCGGGGGGCAAAGGACCCAGTACTTC
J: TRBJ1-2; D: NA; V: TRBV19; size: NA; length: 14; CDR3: CASSISAYQQGYTF; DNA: TGTGCCAGTAGTATTTCGGCCTACCAACAGGGCTACACCTTC
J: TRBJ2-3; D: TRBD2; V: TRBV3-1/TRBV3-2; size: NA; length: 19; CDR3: CASSQGWLAGGRVTDTQYF; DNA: TGTGCCAGCAGCCAAGGGTGGCTAGCGGGGGGTCGGGTCACAGATACGCAGTATTTT
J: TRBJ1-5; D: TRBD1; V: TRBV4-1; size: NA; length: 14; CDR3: CASSPGQLNQPQHF; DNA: TGCGCCAGCAGCCCGGGACAGCTTAATCAGCCCCAGCATTTT
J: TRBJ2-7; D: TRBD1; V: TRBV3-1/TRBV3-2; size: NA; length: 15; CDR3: CASSLPGQGINEQYF; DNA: TGTGCCAGCAGCCTTCCCGGACAGGGGATAAACGAGCAGTACTTC
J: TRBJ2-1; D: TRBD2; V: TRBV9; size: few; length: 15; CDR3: CASSVGTSGANEQFF; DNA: TGTGCCAGCAGCGTAGGAACTAGCGGGGCTAATGAGCAGTTCTTC
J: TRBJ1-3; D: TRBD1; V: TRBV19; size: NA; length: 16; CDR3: CASSMRQGVIGNTIYF; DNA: TGTGCCAGTAGTATGCGACAGGGGGTGATTGGAAACACCATATATTTT
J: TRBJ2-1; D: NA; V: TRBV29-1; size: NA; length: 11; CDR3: CSVNRDNEQFF; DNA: TGCAGCGTGAACAGGGACAATGAGCAGTTCTTC
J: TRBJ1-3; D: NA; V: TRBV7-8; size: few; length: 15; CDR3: CASSFPGVTGNTIYF; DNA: TGTGCCAGCAGCTTCCCCGGGGTGACTGGAAACACCATATATTTT
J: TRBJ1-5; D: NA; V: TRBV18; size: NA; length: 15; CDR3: CASSQNSVGADPQHF; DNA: TGTGCCAGCTCACAAAATTCCGTGGGGGCTGACCCCCAGCATTTT
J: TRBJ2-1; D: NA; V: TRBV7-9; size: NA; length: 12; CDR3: CASSVQGDEQFF; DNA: TGTGCCAGCAGCGTACAGGGAGATGAGCAGTTCTTC
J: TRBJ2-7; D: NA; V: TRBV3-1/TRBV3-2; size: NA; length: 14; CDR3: CASSPGRVGYEQYF; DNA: TGTGCCAGCAGCCCCGGGCGGGTGGGCTACGAGCAGTACTTC
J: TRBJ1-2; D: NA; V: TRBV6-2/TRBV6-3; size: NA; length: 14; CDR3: CASSYSQEVSGYTF; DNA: TGTGCCAGCAGTTACTCGCAGGAAGTGAGTGGCTACACCTTC
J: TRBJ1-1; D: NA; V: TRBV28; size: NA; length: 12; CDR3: CASSPQGTEAFF; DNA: TGTGCCAGCAGCCCACAGGGCACTGAAGCTTTCTTT